This T cell receptor (beta chain) was identified during a study of blood T cell repertoires in COVID-19. Study context: Sites in the United States, Italy and Spain provided acute and convalescent COVID-19 samples. Sources were T cells, B-cell-depleted T cells, or PBMCs; the material itself was cDNA or gDNA.

In the original analysis: Estimation of nucleated cell counts relied on the amplification of reference gene primers. The method was immunoSEQ multiplex PCR; TCRdb's version includes in-frame clones alone and lacks a portion of them. For V, J and clone size, that table is used; D and trimming come from the DNA. This table holds 200,000 to 300,000 clones, 85% to 90% found once. V gave up 2 bases and J gave up 9 bases, with 8 bases separating them. The CDR3 is made up of 13 amino acids. The rearrangement links TRBV12-3 or TRBV12-4 to TRBJ1-6; D may be TRBD1 (5 bases). The sequenced material came from peripheral blood. The source is a woman aged 40 to 50 with acute or convalescent COVID-19. CDR3 region: CASSLQGGSPLHF. The CDR3 DNA reads TGTGCCAGCAGTTTACAGGGAGGTTCACCCCTCCACTTT.